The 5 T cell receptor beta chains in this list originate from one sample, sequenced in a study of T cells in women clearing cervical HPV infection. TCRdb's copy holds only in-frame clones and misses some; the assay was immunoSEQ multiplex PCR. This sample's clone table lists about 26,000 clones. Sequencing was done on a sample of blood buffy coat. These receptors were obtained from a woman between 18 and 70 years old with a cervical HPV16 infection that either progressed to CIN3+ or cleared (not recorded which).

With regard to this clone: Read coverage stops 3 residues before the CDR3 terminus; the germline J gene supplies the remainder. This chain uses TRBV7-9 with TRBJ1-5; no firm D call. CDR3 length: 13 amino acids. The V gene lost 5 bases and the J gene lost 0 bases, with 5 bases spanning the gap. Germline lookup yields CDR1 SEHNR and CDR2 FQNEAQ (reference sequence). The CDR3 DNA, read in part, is TGTGCCAGCAGCCCAAATAGCAATCAGCCC. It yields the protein CASSPNSNQP. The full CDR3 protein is CASSPNSNQPQHF.

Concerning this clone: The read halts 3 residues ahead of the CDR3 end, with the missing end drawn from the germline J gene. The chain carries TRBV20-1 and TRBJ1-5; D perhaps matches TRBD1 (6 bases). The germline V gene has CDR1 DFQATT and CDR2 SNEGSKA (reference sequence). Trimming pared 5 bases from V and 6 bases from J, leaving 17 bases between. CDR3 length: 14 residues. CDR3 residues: CSARGGGPGQPQHF. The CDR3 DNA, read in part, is TGCAGTGCTCGGGGCGGGGGGCCAGGTCAGCCC.

CDR3 DNA (partial): TGTGCCAGCAGCCGTAATCCGGGACAGGGGGCAGAGACC. Its translation: CASSRNPGQGAET. The CDR3 in full is CASSRNPGQGAETQYF. V and J are TRBV7-7 and TRBJ2-5, with TRBD1 identical over 12 bases. Read coverage stops 3 residues before the CDR3 terminus; the germline J gene supplies the remainder. CDR1 SSHAT and CDR2 FNYEAQ come from the germline V gene (reference sequence). The CDR3 is made up of 16 amino acids. J lost 4 bases, V lost 5 bases, and 8 bases had no gene match.

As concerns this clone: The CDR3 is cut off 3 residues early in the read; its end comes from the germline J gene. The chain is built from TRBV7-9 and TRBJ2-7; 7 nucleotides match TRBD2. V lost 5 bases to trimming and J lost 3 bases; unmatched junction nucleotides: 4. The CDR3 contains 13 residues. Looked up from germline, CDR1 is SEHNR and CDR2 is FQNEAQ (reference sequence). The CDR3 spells CASSLPGGYEQYF. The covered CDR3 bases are TGTGCCAGCAGCCTTCCGGGGGGCTACGAG.

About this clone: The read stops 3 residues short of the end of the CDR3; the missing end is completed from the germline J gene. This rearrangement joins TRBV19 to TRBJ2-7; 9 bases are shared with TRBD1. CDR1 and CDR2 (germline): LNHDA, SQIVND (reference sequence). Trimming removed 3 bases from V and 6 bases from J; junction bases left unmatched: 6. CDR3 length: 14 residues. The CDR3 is CASSIQTGGGEQYF. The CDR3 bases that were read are TGTGCCAGTAGTATCCAGACAGGGGGGGGCGAG.